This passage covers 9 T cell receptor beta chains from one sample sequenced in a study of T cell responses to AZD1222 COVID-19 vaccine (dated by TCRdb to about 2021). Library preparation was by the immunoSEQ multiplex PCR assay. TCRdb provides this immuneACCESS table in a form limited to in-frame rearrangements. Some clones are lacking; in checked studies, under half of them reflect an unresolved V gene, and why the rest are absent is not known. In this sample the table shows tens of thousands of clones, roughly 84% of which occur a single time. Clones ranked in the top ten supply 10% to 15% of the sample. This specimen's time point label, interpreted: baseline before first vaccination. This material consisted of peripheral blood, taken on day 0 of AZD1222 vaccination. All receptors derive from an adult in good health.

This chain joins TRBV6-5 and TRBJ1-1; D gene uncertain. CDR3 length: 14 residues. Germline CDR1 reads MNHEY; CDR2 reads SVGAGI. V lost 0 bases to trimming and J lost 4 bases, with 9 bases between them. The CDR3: CASSYSGVSTEAFF. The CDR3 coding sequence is TGTGCCAGCAGTTACTCGGGAGTGAGCACTGAAGCTTTCTTT.

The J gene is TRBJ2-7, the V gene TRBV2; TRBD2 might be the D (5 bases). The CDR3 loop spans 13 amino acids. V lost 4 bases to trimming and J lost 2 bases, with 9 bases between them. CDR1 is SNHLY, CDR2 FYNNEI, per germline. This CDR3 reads CASSGGRTYEQYF. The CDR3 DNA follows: TGTGCCAGCAGTGGAGGGCGAACCTACGAGCAGTACTTC.

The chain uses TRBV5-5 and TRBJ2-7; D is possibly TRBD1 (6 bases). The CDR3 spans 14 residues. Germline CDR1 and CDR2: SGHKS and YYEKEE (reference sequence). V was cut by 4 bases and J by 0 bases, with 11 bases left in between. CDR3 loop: CASSVQGSSYEQYF. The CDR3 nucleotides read TGTGCCAGCAGCGTACAGGGTAGCTCCTACGAGCAGTACTTC.

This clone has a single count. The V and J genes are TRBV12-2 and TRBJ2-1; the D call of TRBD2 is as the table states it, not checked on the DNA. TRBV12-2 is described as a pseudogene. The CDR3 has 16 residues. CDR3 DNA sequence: TGTGCAAGTCGTTCAGCTAGCGGGGGGGCGTACAATGAGCAGTTCTTC. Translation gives CASRSASGGAYNEQFF.

The CDR3 loop reads CASARDWGQGATNEKLFF. The CDR3 DNA sequence: TGTGCCAGCGCTAGGGATTGGGGACAGGGGGCGACTAATGAAAAACTGTTTTTT. The chain links TRBV4-2 to TRBJ1-4; 12 bases fit TRBD1. V dropped 8 bases and J dropped 2; count of bases not matched to a gene: 12. This CDR3 is 18 amino acids long. Germline CDR1 and CDR2: LGHNA and YNFKEQ.

CDR3 loop: CASSLNPATEAFF. The CDR3 DNA follows: TGTGCCAGCAGCTTGAACCCCGCCACTGAAGCTTTCTTT. The chain recombines TRBV7-9 with TRBJ1-1; no reliable D call. CDR1 and CDR2 (germline): SEHNR, FQNEAQ (reference sequence). This CDR3 spans 13 amino acids. Between the trimmed V and J ends, which lost 3 bases and 4 bases, there was a span of 9 bases.

CDR3 bases: TGCGCCAGCAGCCTCCCAACCCCTCAGGGGGAGACCCAGTACTTC. The encoded protein is CASSLPTPQGETQYF. The chain uses TRBV5-1 and TRBJ2-5; tentatively, D is TRBD1 (6 bases). Germline V CDR1 and CDR2: SGHRS, YFSETQ. Trimming cost V 4 bases and J 5 bases, with 18 bases left between them. This CDR3 region has 15 residues.

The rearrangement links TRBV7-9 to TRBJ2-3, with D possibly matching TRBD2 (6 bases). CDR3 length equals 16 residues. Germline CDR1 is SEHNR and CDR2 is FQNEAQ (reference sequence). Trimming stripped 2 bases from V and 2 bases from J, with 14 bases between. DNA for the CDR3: TGTGCCAGCAGCTTATTTGTAGCGGATCACACAGATACGCAGTATTTT. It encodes CASSLFVADHTDTQYF.

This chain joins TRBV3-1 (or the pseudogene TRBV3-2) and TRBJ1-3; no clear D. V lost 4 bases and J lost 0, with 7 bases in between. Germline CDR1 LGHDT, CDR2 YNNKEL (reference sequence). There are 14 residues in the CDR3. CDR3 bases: TGTGCCAGCAGCCCCTATGCCTCTGGAAACACCATATATTTT. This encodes CASSPYASGNTIYF.